These 28 T cell receptor beta chains were all obtained from the same sample, sequenced in a study of blood T cell repertoires in COVID-19. Sequenced by immunoSEQ multiplex PCR; TCRdb stores in-frame clones only, minus some. The sample includes 250,000 to 350,000 clones, roughly 88% of them seen just once. Sequenced material: peripheral blood. Source of these receptors: a woman aged 45-65 years with acute or convalescent COVID-19.

This rearrangement joins TRBV7-2 to TRBJ2-5; weak D call: TRBD2 (5 bases). Deletions cut 2 bases from V and 14 bases from J, with 18 bases between. The CDR3 spans 13 residues. Germline-derived CDR1 and CDR2 are SGHTA and FQGNSA. CDR3 DNA sequence: TGTGCCAGCAGCTTAACTTCGGCTAGCTTTTATTACTTC. Protein: CASSLTSASFYYF.

The chain is built from TRBV7-8 and TRBJ1-1; D uncertain. Germline V gene sequence: CDR1 SGHVS, CDR2 FQNEAQ. V lost 2 bases and J lost 3, with 10 bases in between. The CDR3 totals 14 residues. CDR3 nucleotide sequence: TGTGCCAGCAGCTTATTCGCGGGATACACTGAAGCTTTCTTT. This encodes CASSLFAGYTEAFF.

CDR3 bases: TGTGCCAGCAGCCCGGGCAACAGGCTCTCCTACGAGCAGTACTTC. Encoded protein: CASSPGNRLSYEQYF. The chain carries TRBV5-4 and TRBJ2-7, with D perhaps TRBD1 (5 bases). Trimming took 4 bases from V and 0 from J, leaving 14 bases between them. The CDR3 has 15 amino acids. Germline-derived CDR1 and CDR2 are SGHNT and YYREEE (reference sequence).

On this clone: Other DNA sequences from this sample encode an identical CDR3 as well. The V and J genes are TRBV27 and TRBJ2-7; TRBD1 matches at 9 bases. Germline V gene data show CDR1 as MNHEY and CDR2 as SMNVEV (reference sequence). The CDR3 consists of 14 residues. With 3 bases clipped from V and 1 base from J, the junction kept 1 base outside the gene matches. The CDR3 DNA is TGTGCCAGCAGTTTCGGACAGGGGTCCTACGAGCAGTACTTC. Translation gives CASSFGQGSYEQYF.

V and J are TRBV18 and TRBJ2-4; tentative D call: TRBD2 (5 bases). V lost 6 bases and J 0 bases, leaving 21 bases between the germline ends. There are 18 residues in the CDR3. Germline-derived CDR1 and CDR2 are KGHSH and LQKENI. The CDR3 protein is CASSEGSRPGLAKNIQYF. The CDR3 region has the DNA TGTGCCAGCTCTGAGGGCAGCAGACCCGGACTAGCCAAAAACATTCAGTACTTC.

The chain combines TRBV27 with TRBJ2-7; 9 bases are a match to TRBD1. The CDR3 has 14 residues. Germline assignment: CDR1 MNHEY and CDR2 SMNVEV (reference sequence). The V gene end was trimmed by 5 bases and the J gene end by 5 bases; junction bases not matched to a gene: 7. CDR3 bases: TGTGCCAGCAGTATAGGACAGGGGATTAACGAGCAGTACTTC. It is translated as CASSIGQGINEQYF.

The chain carries TRBV28 and TRBJ1-4, with 11 nucleotides matching TRBD1. Germline values: CDR1 MDHEN, CDR2 SYDVKM. CDR3 length: 12 residues. Germline trimming cut 8 bases from V and 8 bases from J; bases unmatched to any gene: 1. The CDR3 sequence: CASGTGGEKLFF. Here the CDR3 DNA reads TGTGCCAGCGGGACAGGGGGGGAAAAACTGTTTTTT. Looking up the rest from reference TRBV28 and TRBJ1-4 gives the full variable domain: DVKVTQSSRYLVKRTGEKVFLECVQDMDHENMFWYRQDPGLGLRLIYFSYDVKMKEKGDIPEGYSVSREKKERFSLILESASTNQTSMYLCASGTGGEKLFFGSGTQLSVL.

The chain links TRBV11-2 to TRBJ1-3; D gene uncertain. Germline assignment: CDR1 SGHAT and CDR2 FQNNGV. The CDR3 is 13 amino acids. V lost 8 bases and J lost 4, with 12 bases in between. The DNA of the CDR3 is TGTGCCAGCCACATTTCTTACGGAAACACCATATATTTT. It codes for CASHISYGNTIYF.

The chain links TRBV24-1 to TRBJ1-1; weak D call: TRBD1 (5 bases). Germline values: CDR1 KGHDR, CDR2 SFDVKD. Trimming pared 2 bases from V and 3 bases from J, leaving 15 bases between. The length of the CDR3 is 16 residues. This chain's CDR3 is CATSDSRGGRYTEAFF. Written as DNA, the CDR3 is TGTGCCACCAGTGATTCCCGGGGGGGACGCTACACTGAAGCTTTCTTT.

The chain's CDR3 is CASSLVRRPAYTF. CDR3 nucleotides: TGTGCCAGCAGCTTAGTGCGCAGGCCGGCCTACACCTTC. This chain joins TRBV7-2 and TRBJ1-2; D is undetermined. V dropped 1 base and J dropped 10 bases, with 13 bases sitting between them. CDR1 SGHTA and CDR2 FQGNSA come from the germline V gene. This CDR3 contains 13 residues. Combining the CDR3 with reference TRBV7-2 and TRBJ1-2 gives the whole variable domain GAGVSQSPSNKVTEKGKDVELRCDPISGHTALYWYRQSLGQGLEFLIYFQGNSAPDKSGLPSDRFSAERTGGSVSTLTIQRTQQEDSAVYLCASSLVRRPAYTFGSGTRLTVV.

This rearrangement joins TRBV7-9 to TRBJ1-2; D is uncertain. The germline gives CDR1 SEHNR, CDR2 FQNEAQ (reference sequence). With 5 bases removed from V and 0 bases from J, the gap between germline ends came to 7 bases. CDR3 length: 13 amino acids. The CDR3 bases are TGTGCCAGCAGCAAGCTGGCTAACTATGGCTACACCTTC. This translates into CASSKLANYGYTF.

The sample holds one count of this clone. V usage is TRBV5-1 and J usage is TRBJ2-7; 13 nucleotides align to TRBD2. Germline lookup yields CDR1 SGHRS and CDR2 YFSETQ. After removal of 4 bases from V and 5 bases from J, the junction contained 3 bases not matched to a gene. CDR3 length: 14 residues. Here the CDR3 reads CASSKGLAGDEQYF. CDR3 DNA: TGCGCCAGCAGCAAAGGACTAGCGGGAGACGAGCAGTACTTC.

The chain employs TRBV2 and TRBJ1-5, with D perhaps TRBD1 (6 bases). Germline CDR1 SNHLY, CDR2 FYNNEI. This CDR3 has 15 amino acids. Trimming removed 6 bases from V and 5 bases from J, with 17 bases in between. CDR3 protein: CASRDRPLGYQPQHF. The CDR3, as DNA: TGTGCCAGCAGAGACAGGCCGCTAGGATATCAGCCCCAGCATTTT.

The rearrangement links TRBV29-1 to TRBJ2-1; 7 bases match TRBD2. With V trimmed by 4 bases and J by 7 bases, 7 bases remained unmatched. The CDR3 totals 13 residues. Germline loops: CDR1 SQVTM, CDR2 ANQGSEA. The CDR3 DNA is TGCAGCGTTGTGTCTAGCGGCTTTAATGAGCAGTTCTTC. Translated, it gives CSVVSSGFNEQFF.

CDR3 coding DNA: TGTGCCAGCGGCAACACCGGGGAGCTGTTTTTT. This codes for CASGNTGELFF. This chain links TRBV28 with TRBJ2-2; D gene unclear. The CDR3 is 11 amino acids. V lost 8 bases and J lost 2, with 3 bases in between. Germline values: CDR1 MDHEN, CDR2 SYDVKM.

This rearrangement joins TRBV5-5 to TRBJ2-7; tentative D call: TRBD1 (6 bases). V lost 2 bases and J 3 bases, leaving 12 bases between the germline ends. Germline CDR1 SGHKS, CDR2 YYEKEE (reference sequence). The CDR3 covers 14 residues. The CDR3 reads CASSFSDRYYEQYF. The CDR3 region has the DNA TGTGCCAGCAGCTTTTCCGACAGGTACTACGAGCAGTACTTC.

The V and J genes are TRBV28 and TRBJ2-2; 9 bases fit TRBD1. Germline V gene lookup returns CDR1 MDHEN and CDR2 SYDVKM. The CDR3 totals 14 residues. With 10 bases clipped from V and 3 bases from J, the junction kept 6 bases outside the gene matches. CDR3 amino acids: CATLDRGDTGELFF. DNA of the CDR3: TGTGCCACCCTGGACAGGGGAGACACCGGGGAGCTGTTTTTT.

The chain recombines TRBV18 with TRBJ2-5; D perhaps matches TRBD1 (6 bases). Trimming left V 6 bases short and J 4 bases short, with 15 bases between. Germline assignment: CDR1 KGHSH and CDR2 LQKENI. The CDR3 covers 14 residues. CDR3 nucleotides: TGTGCCAGCTCCCGTGGACAGACCGGAGAGACCCAGTACTTC. This encodes CASSRGQTGETQYF.

The J gene is TRBJ2-5, the V gene TRBV7-2, with 12 bases fitting TRBD2. The germline V gene encodes CDR1 SGHTA and CDR2 FQGNSA. Unmatched junction bases numbered 10, after V lost 0 bases and J lost 5 bases. The CDR3 runs to 18 residues. The CDR3 is CASSLAYILAGGLETQYF. The CDR3 DNA is TGTGCCAGCAGCTTAGCGTATATACTAGCGGGAGGCCTTGAGACCCAGTACTTC.

V and J are TRBV19 and TRBJ1-1; 7 nucleotides align to TRBD1. Germline V CDR1 and CDR2: LNHDA, SQIVND (reference sequence). The trim removed 6 bases at V and 2 bases at J, leaving 9 bases unmatched. This CDR3 spans 15 amino acids. The CDR3 spells CASSHRGTLNTEAFF. In nucleotides, the CDR3 is TGTGCCAGTAGCCACAGGGGCACCTTAAACACTGAAGCTTTCTTT. The full variable domain, completed using reference TRBV19 and TRBJ1-1, is DGGITQSPKYLFRKEGQNVTLSCEQNLNHDAMYWYRQDPGQGLRLIYYSQIVNDFQKGDIAEGYSVSREKKESFPLTVTSAQKNPTAFYLCASSHRGTLNTEAFFGQGTRLTVV.

The CDR3 nucleotides read TGTGCCAGCAGCATTAGCGGGAGGTCCCGGTTAGAGCAGTACTTC. Translation gives CASSISGRSRLEQYF. The chain links TRBV7-2 to TRBJ2-7, with TRBD2 matching 10 bases. CDR1 and CDR2 (germline): SGHTA, FQGNSA. CDR3 length equals 15 residues. With 5 bases clipped from V and 7 bases from J, the junction kept 11 bases outside the gene matches.

The chain links TRBV27 to TRBJ2-7; D is uncertain. Germline values: CDR1 MNHEY, CDR2 SMNVEV (reference sequence). V was shortened by 3 bases and J by 6 bases, with 3 bases between the two germline ends. The CDR3 spans 10 residues. CDR3 DNA: TGTGCCAGCAGTTTCCGCGAGCAGTACTTC. This gives the protein CASSFREQYF.

The chain carries TRBV5-1 and TRBJ1-2, with 8 bases fitting TRBD1. The length of the CDR3 is 15 residues. J lost 10 bases, V lost 0 bases, and 11 bases had no gene match. CDR1 is SGHRS and CDR2 is YFSETQ in the germline V gene. The CDR3 nucleotides read TGCGCCAGCAGCTTGGCCGACAGGGGCCTAAATGACTACACCTTC. Protein sequence: CASSLADRGLNDYTF.

This chain uses TRBV7-3 with TRBJ1-5; 10 bases agree with TRBD1. Germline values: CDR1 SGHTA, CDR2 FQGTGA. This CDR3 has 17 amino acids. After removal of 2 bases from V and 1 base from J, the junction contained 5 bases not matched to a gene. The CDR3 loop reads CASSLQGQGTSNQPQHF. The CDR3 region has the DNA TGTGCCAGCAGCTTACAGGGACAGGGGACAAGCAATCAGCCCCAGCATTTT.

This clone was observed a handful of times. The chain has TRBV24-1 and TRBJ2-1, with 9 bases matching TRBD2. The germline V gene has CDR1 KGHDR and CDR2 SFDVKD. V dropped 3 bases and J dropped 2; count of bases not matched to a gene: 7. There are 17 residues in the CDR3. The CDR3 is CATSDAGLARTYNEQFF. The CDR3 bases are TGTGCCACCAGTGATGCCGGACTAGCGAGGACCTACAATGAGCAGTTCTTC.

V usage is TRBV4-3 and J usage is TRBJ2-1; 11 bases fit TRBD2. V lost 4 bases, J lost 5 bases, and 4 bases stayed unmatched. The CDR3 loop spans 15 amino acids. Germline CDR1 and CDR2: LGHNA and YSLEER. CDR3 sequence (DNA): TGCGCCAGCAGCCCTACTAGCGGGAGAAACAATGAGCAGTTCTTC. Protein sequence: CASSPTSGRNNEQFF.

The chain recombines TRBV3-1 (or the pseudogene TRBV3-2) with TRBJ2-2; TRBD1 is a possible D gene (6 bases). The CDR3 is made up of 16 amino acids. V lost 6 bases and J 3 bases, leaving 17 bases between the germline ends. Germline V gene lookup returns CDR1 LGHDT and CDR2 YNNKEL (reference sequence). The CDR3 loop is CASRPTGAGDTGELFF. CDR3 nucleotides: TGTGCCAGCAGACCTACAGGAGCAGGGGACACCGGGGAGCTGTTTTTT.

This clone was detected a few times. J is TRBJ1-2 and V is TRBV28; no clear D gene. CDR3 length equals 12 residues. Per germline, CDR1 MDHEN and CDR2 SYDVKM. Trimming pared 6 bases from V and 14 bases from J, leaving 19 bases between. This CDR3 reads CASSPIPTSSTF. CDR3 DNA sequence: TGTGCCAGCAGCCCCATCCCGACATCCTCTACCTTC.